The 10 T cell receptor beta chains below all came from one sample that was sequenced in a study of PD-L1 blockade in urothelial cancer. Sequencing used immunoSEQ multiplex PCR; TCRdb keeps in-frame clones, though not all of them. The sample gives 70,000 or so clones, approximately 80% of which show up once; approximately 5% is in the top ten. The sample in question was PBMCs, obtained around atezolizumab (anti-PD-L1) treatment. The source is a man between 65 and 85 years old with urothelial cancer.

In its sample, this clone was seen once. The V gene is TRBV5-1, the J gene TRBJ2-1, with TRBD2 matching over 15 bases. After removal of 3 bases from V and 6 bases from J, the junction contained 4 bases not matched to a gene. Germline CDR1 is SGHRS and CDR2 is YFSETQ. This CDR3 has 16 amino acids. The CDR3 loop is CASSYGLAGGSNEQFF. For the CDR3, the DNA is TGCGCCAGCAGCTACGGACTAGCGGGAGGGAGCAATGAGCAGTTCTTC.

The CDR3 loop is CAISETGEDIQYF. The CDR3 coding sequence is TGTGCCATCAGTGAGACAGGGGAGGACATTCAGTACTTC. V gene TRBV10-3 combines with J gene TRBJ2-4, with D maybe TRBD1 (7 bases). Germline V gene lookup returns CDR1 ENHRY and CDR2 SYGVKD. V was shortened by 2 bases and J by 8 bases, with 10 bases between the two germline ends. The CDR3 length is 13 residues.

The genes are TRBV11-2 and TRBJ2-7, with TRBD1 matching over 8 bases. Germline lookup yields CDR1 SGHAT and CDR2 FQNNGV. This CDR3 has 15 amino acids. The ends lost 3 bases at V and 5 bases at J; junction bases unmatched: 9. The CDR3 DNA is TGTGCCAGCAGCTTCCCGGGGCAGGGGGCCCACGAGCAGTACTTC. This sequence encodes CASSFPGQGAHEQYF.

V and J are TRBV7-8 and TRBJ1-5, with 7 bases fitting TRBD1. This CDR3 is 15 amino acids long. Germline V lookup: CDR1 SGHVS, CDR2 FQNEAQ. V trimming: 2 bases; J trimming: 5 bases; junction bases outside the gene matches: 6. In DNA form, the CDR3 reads TGTGCCAGCAGCTTACGCACAGGGGAAGATCAGCCCCAGCATTTT. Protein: CASSLRTGEDQPQHF.

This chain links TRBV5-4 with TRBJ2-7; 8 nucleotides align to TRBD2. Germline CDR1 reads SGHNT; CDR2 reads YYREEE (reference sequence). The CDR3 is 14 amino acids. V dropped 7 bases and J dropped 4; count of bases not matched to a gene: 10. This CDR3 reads CASGPGGGQYEQYF. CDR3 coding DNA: TGTGCCAGCGGACCCGGGGGGGGCCAATACGAGCAGTACTTC.

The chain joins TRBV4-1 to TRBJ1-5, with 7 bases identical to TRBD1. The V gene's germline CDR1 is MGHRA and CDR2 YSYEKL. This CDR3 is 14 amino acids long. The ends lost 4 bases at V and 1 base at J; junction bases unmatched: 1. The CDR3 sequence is CASSLGQSNQPQHF. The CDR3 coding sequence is TGCGCCAGCAGCCTGGGACAGAGCAATCAGCCCCAGCATTTT.

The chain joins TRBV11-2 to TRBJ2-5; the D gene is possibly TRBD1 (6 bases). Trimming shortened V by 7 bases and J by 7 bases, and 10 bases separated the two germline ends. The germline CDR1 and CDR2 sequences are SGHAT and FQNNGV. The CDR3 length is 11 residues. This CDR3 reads CASTSGVTQYF. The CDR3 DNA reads TGTGCCAGCACCTCAGGGGTGACCCAGTACTTC.

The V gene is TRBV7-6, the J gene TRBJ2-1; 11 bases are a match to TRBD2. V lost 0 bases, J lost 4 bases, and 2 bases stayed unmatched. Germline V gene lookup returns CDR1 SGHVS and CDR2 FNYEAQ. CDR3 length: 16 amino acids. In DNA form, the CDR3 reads TGTGCCAGCAGCTTAGCCGGGACTAGCGGTTACAATGAGCAGTTCTTC. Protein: CASSLAGTSGYNEQFF.

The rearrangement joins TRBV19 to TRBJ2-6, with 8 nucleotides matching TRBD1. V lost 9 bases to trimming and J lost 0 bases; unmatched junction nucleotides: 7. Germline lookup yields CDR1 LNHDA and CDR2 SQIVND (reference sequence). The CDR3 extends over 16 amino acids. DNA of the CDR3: TGTGCCAGCGTTGGGACAGGCTTCTCTGGGGCCAACGTCCTGACTTTC. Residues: CASVGTGFSGANVLTF.

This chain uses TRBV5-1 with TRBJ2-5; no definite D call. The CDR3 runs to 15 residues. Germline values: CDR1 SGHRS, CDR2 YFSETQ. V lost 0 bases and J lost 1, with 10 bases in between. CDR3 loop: CASSLDGRSQETQYF. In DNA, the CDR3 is TGCGCCAGCAGCTTGGATGGCCGCTCCCAAGAGACCCAGTACTTC.